This record concerns one T cell receptor (beta chain) sequence. As yet, its antigen is unknown. This sample is drawn from a study of cytomegalovirus exposure and HLA in healthy donors. Points from the study as a whole: Earlier analysis looked at TCR beta V segments, and most were productive about 87% or about 30% of the time. In a later analysis, specific HLA alleles were associated with 15,000 to 20,000 TCR beta sequences at a 0.05 false discovery rate.

This PCR relied on a set of 60 Vbeta primers and 13 Jbeta primers. Profiled with immunoSEQ multiplex PCR; TCRdb holds only in-frame clones, not every one. This repertoire shows about 130,000 clones, over 60% found once; its top ten account for about 3%. This clonotype was obtained from a human donor in good health. Sequenced input: PBMCs.

DNA of the CDR3: TGTGCCTGGGAGAGACAGGGCGAAGAGACCCAGTACTTC. This gives the protein CAWERQGEETQYF. The chain couples TRBV30 to TRBJ2-5, with 7 nucleotides matching TRBD1. Germline-derived CDR1 and CDR2 are GTSNPN and SVGIG (reference sequence). The CDR3 spans 13 residues. Trimming took 5 bases from V and 3 from J; bases not matched to a gene: 6. Based on the CDR3 plus reference TRBV30 and TRBJ2-5, the full variable domain is SQTIHQWPATLVQPVGSPLSLECTVEGTSNPNLYWYRQAAGRGLQLLFYSVGIGQISSEVPQNLSASRPQDRQFILSSKKLLLSDSGFYLCAWERQGEETQYFGPGTRLLVL.